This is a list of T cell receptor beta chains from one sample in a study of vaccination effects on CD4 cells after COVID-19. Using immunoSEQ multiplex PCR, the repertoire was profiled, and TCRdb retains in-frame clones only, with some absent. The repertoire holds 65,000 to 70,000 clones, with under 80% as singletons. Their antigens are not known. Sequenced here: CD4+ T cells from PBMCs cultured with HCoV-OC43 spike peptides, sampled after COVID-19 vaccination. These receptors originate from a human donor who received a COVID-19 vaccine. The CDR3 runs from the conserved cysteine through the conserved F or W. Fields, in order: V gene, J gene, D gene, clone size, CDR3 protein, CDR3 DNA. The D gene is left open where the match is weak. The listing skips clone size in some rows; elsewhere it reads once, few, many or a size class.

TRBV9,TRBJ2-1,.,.,CASSVGAVNNEQFF,TGTGCCAGCAGCGTAGGGGCAGTGAACAATGAGCAGTTCTTC
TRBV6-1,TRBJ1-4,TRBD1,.,CASSEAFGTGISQGKLFF,TGTGCCAGCAGTGAAGCGTTCGGGACAGGGATCAGTCAGGGAAAACTGTTTTTT
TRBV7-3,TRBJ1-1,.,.,CASSIRRETEAFF,TGTGCCAGCAGCATCAGGAGGGAGACTGAAGCTTTCTTT
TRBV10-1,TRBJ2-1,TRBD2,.,CASSDREASYNEQFF,TGCGCCAGCAGTGACCGGGAGGCCTCCTACAATGAGCAGTTCTTC
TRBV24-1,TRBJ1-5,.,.,CATSDFGQPQHF,TGTGCCACCAGTGATTTTGGACAGCCCCAGCATTTT
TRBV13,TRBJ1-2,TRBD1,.,CASSSSGPGQGARGYTF,TGTGCCAGCAGCTCATCCGGACCGGGACAGGGGGCGCGGGGCTACACCTTC
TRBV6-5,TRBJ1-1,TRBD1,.,CASSYRPGTGNTEAFF,TGTGCCAGCAGTTACCGGCCCGGGACAGGGAACACTGAAGCTTTCTTT
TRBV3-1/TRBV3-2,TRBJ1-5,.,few,CASSPRRGPNQPQHF,TGTGCCAGCAGCCCGCGGCGGGGCCCCAATCAGCCCCAGCATTTT
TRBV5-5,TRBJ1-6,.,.,CASSLYQGGAPLHF,TGTGCCAGCAGCTTGTACCAGGGTGGGGCACCCCTCCACTTT
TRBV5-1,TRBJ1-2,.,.,CASKDRTDGYTF,TGCGCCAGCAAAGACAGGACGGATGGCTACACCTTC
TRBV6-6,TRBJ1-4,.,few,CASSYGWSTNEKLFF,TGTGCCAGCAGTTACGGTTGGAGTACTAATGAAAAACTGTTTTTT